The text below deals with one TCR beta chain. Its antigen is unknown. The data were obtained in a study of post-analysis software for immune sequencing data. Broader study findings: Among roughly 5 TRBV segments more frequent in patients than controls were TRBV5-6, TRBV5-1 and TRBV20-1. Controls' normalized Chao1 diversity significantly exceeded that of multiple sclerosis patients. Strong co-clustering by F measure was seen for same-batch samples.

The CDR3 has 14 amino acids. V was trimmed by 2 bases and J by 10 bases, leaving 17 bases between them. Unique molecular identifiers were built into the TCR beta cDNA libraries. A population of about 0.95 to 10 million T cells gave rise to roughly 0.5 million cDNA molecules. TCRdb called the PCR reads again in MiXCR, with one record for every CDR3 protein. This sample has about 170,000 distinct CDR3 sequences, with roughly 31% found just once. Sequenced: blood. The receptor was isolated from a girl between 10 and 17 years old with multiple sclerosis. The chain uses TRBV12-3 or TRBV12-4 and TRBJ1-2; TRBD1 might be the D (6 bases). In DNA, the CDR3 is TGTGCCAGCAGTTTAATCCCCGGGGGCAACCTCTACACCTTC. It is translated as CASSLIPGGNLYTF.